The 19 T cell receptor beta chains presented below share a single source sample, sequenced in a study of regulatory T cells in long-lasting Graves disease. According to the study, TCR beta libraries were built with iRepertoire HTBI primers and CDR3-region Arm-PCR. TCRdb recomputed calls from the multiplex PCR reads with MiXCR, one row per CDR3 protein. The sample holds around 400,000 distinct CDR3 sequences, around 20% seen once. Documented time point: persistent/refractory GD, antithyroid drugs over 5 years with positive TRAb. The TCR library was prepared using RNA isolated from PBMCs. The material sequenced was peripheral blood mononuclear cells (PBMCs), taken when the disease was refractory, from a patient treated with antithyroid drugs. These receptors originate from a female donor with Graves disease.

This clonotype was counted only a few times. The DNA of the CDR3 is TGTGCCAGCAGGCGGACAGGGGCTCCCTACGAGCAGTACTTC. It specifies CASRRTGAPYEQYF. The genes are TRBV6-2 or TRBV6-3 and TRBJ2-7; 9 bases are shared with TRBD1. V lost 6 bases, J lost 2 bases, and 5 bases stayed unmatched. This CDR3 has 14 residues. From germline, CDR1 is MNHEY and CDR2 SVGEGT.

There are a few counts of this clonotype. V gene TRBV3-1 combines with J gene TRBJ2-2; 7 nucleotides agree with TRBD1. There are 15 residues in the CDR3. The V segment lost 5 bases and the J segment 3 bases; nucleotides outside the gene matches: 6. The germline V gene has CDR1 LGHDT and CDR2 YNNKEL (reference sequence). CDR3 loop: CASSYSGTDTGELFF. The CDR3 DNA is TGTGCCAGCAGCTACTCCGGGACAGACACCGGGGAGCTGTTTTTT.

The sample holds many counts of this clonotype. The chain is built from TRBV2 and TRBJ1-5; 8 bases agree with TRBD1. The germline CDR1 and CDR2 sequences are SNHLY and FYNNEI. V lost 6 bases to trimming and J lost 6 bases; unmatched junction nucleotides: 7. CDR3 size: 14 residues. CDR3 nucleotides: TGTGCCAGCAGGGACAGGGATTCCAGTCAGCCCCAGCATTTT. It is translated as CASRDRDSSQPQHF.

The J gene is TRBJ1-3, the V gene TRBV11-2; D unclear. The CDR3 sequence is 15 residues long. The V gene lost 5 bases and the J gene lost 3 bases, with 14 bases spanning the gap. The germline gives CDR1 SGHAT, CDR2 FQNNGV. Written as DNA, the CDR3 is TGTGCCAGCAGCATAGGCGCTGCGAGTGGAAACACCATATATTTT. It yields the protein CASSIGAASGNTIYF.

For this clonotype: A read error is likely, as this CDR3 ends without the conserved phenylalanine or tryptophan. The limits of the CDR3 on the DNA are not certain, so only TCRdb's listed CDR3 is given. The CDR3: CASKEGTGQYFGP. The J gene is TRBJ2-4, the V gene TRBV2; the table assigns TRBD1, which was not confirmed against the DNA. The CDR3 is 13 residues long, ends included. Germline V CDR1 and CDR2: SNHLY, FYNNEI.

The chain recombines TRBV3-1 with TRBJ2-7, with D perhaps given as TRBD1 or TRBD2 (5 bases each). CDR1 and CDR2 (germline): LGHDT, YNNKEL (reference sequence). V shed 0 bases and J shed 6 bases, with 12 bases lying between them. The CDR3 contains 14 residues. DNA of the CDR3: TGTGCCAGCAGCCAAGACCCTGGGGGACCCGAGCAGTACTTC. Translated: CASSQDPGGPEQYF.

This clonotype was recorded a few times. The chain combines TRBV6-1 with TRBJ1-1, with D unclear. The CDR3 runs 14 residues. Deletions cut 6 bases from V and 8 bases from J, with 19 bases between. CDR1 is MNHNS and CDR2 is SASEGT in the germline V gene. The CDR3 reads CASSPSYLGREAFF. DNA of the CDR3: TGTGCCAGCAGCCCGAGCTATCTGGGTAGGGAAGCTTTCTTT.

The J gene is TRBJ2-4, the V gene TRBV5-1; 10 bases agree with TRBD1. CDR3 length: 17 residues. Germline V gives CDR1 SGHRS, CDR2 YFSETQ. Unmatched junction bases numbered 13, after V lost 4 bases and J lost 6 bases. The CDR3 spells CASSLRTGGFGRNIQYF. As DNA, the CDR3 is TGCGCCAGCAGCCTACGGACAGGGGGTTTTGGGAGAAACATTCAGTACTTC.

This clonotype was detected only a few times. The CDR3 reads CASSQVGAPPETQYF. The CDR3 nucleotides read TGCGCCAGCAGCCAAGTCGGGGCCCCCCCAGAGACCCAGTACTTC. The genes are TRBV4-1 and TRBJ2-5, with D perhaps assigned TRBD1 or TRBD2 (5 bases each). Between the trimmed V and J ends, which lost 1 base and 4 bases, there was a span of 13 bases. This CDR3 comprises 15 residues. Per germline, CDR1 MGHRA and CDR2 YSYEKL.

This clonotype has a count of ten or more. CDR3 DNA: TGTGCCAGCAGCTCCCGTTGGGACACGGCCTACGAGCAGTACTTC. Residues: CASSSRWDTAYEQYF. The rearrangement joins TRBV9 to TRBJ2-7, with D tentatively TRBD1 (6 bases). V lost 4 bases to trimming and J lost 2 bases, with 16 bases between them. The length of the CDR3 is 15 residues. CDR1 is SGDLS and CDR2 is YYNGEE in the germline V gene.

For this clonotype: One base away lies a much larger clone, so this may be a sequencing read error. This sequence joins TRBV28 and TRBJ2-7, with D perhaps matching TRBD1 (6 bases). The V end lost 7 bases, the J end lost 6 bases, and 16 bases lay between the germline ends. The CDR3 sequence is 13 residues long. CDR1 and CDR2 from the germline V gene are MDHEN and SYDVKM. The CDR3 nucleotides are TGTGCCAGCAAGATGGGGGCGCAGGGCGAGCAGTACTTC. Its translation is CASKMGAQGEQYF.

The table lists this clonotype with a few counts. The V call is TRBV24-1, the J call TRBJ2-3, with 16 bases that match TRBD2. V lost 1 base, J lost 5 bases, and 2 bases stayed unmatched. This CDR3 is 17 amino acids long. From germline, CDR1 is KGHDR and CDR2 SFDVKD. The CDR3 bases are TGTGCCACCAGTGATTTAGGGACTAGCGGGAGGGTAGATACGCAGTATTTT. This translates into CATSDLGTSGRVDTQYF.

The chain carries TRBV4-1 and TRBJ1-5; D remains unclear. The CDR3 has 14 residues. Germline V gene lookup returns CDR1 MGHRA and CDR2 YSYEKL. Trimming took 1 base from V and 5 from J, leaving 9 bases between them. CDR3 amino acids: CASSQGVWDQPQHF. The CDR3 DNA sequence: TGCGCCAGCAGCCAAGGTGTCTGGGATCAGCCCCAGCATTTT.

This clonotype has ten or more counts. The rearrangement uses TRBV28 and TRBJ1-5; no clear D gene. This CDR3 spans 15 amino acids. V was shortened by 2 bases and J by 4 bases, with 12 bases between the two germline ends. CDR1 and CDR2 from the germline V gene are MDHEN and SYDVKM. As DNA, the CDR3 is TGTGCCAGCAGTTTAGTCATTCCCCTGAATCAGCCCCAGCATTTT. Protein sequence: CASSLVIPLNQPQHF.

In nucleotides, the CDR3 is TGTGCCACAGAGGGGGGGCCGAAATCCTCCTACAATGAGCAGTTCTTC. This encodes CATEGGPKSSYNEQFF. The chain couples TRBV25-1 to TRBJ2-1, with D perhaps matching TRBD2 (7 bases). This CDR3 contains 16 residues. Trimming took 10 bases from V and 0 from J, leaving 19 bases between them. CDR1 is MGHDK, CDR2 SYGVNS, per germline.

The V gene is TRBV12-3 or TRBV12-4, the J gene TRBJ1-1; 8 bases align to TRBD1. With 7 bases clipped from V and 1 base from J, the junction kept 5 bases outside the gene matches. The CDR3 has 14 amino acids. The DNA for the CDR3 is TGTGCCAGCAATGACAGGGGCTCGAACACTGAAGCTTTCTTT. Amino acid sequence: CASNDRGSNTEAFF.

The rearrangement links TRBV11-3 to TRBJ1-5, with 8 bases matching TRBD1. Germline CDR1 reads SGHNT; CDR2 reads YENEEA. V lost 5 bases and J lost 1; bases outside the gene matches: 7. There are 16 residues in the CDR3. This CDR3 reads CASSPGQGLSNQPQHF. The CDR3 DNA reads TGTGCCAGCAGCCCCGGACAGGGCCTAAGCAATCAGCCCCAGCATTTT.

Ten or more counts support this clonotype. CDR3 nucleotides: TGCAGTGCTACCGGGACCAGCTCCTACGAGCAGTACTTC. The encoded protein is CSATGTSSYEQYF. The gene calls are TRBV20-1 and TRBJ2-7, with D perhaps assigned TRBD1 or TRBD2 (5 bases each). Trimming shortened V by 4 bases and J by 0 bases, and 10 bases separated the two germline ends. Looked up from germline, CDR1 is DFQATT and CDR2 is SNEGSKA (reference sequence). The CDR3 loop spans 13 amino acids.

This clonotype was observed at least ten times. V is TRBV19 and J is TRBJ1-5, with TRBD1 as a possible D gene (5 bases). Germline V gene sequence: CDR1 LNHDA, CDR2 SQIVND (reference sequence). The CDR3 length is 14 residues. V shed 6 bases and J shed 3 bases, with 12 bases lying between them. The CDR3 sequence: CASSQDSFNQPQHF. DNA for the CDR3: TGTGCCAGTAGCCAAGACAGTTTCAATCAGCCCCAGCATTTT.